This entry lists 32 T cell receptor beta chains sequenced from one sample in a study of cytomegalovirus exposure and HLA in healthy donors. PCR amplification relied on 60 Vbeta primers (plus 13 Jbeta primers). Using immunoSEQ multiplex PCR, the repertoire was profiled, and TCRdb retains in-frame clones only, with some absent. Here the sample table reports roughly 54,000 clones. Sequenced material: PBMCs. The source is a woman aged 25 to 39 in good health and CMV-seropositive.

V usage is TRBV4-2 and J usage is TRBJ1-2; tentatively, D is TRBD1 (6 bases). Trimming took 6 bases from V and 6 from J, leaving 14 bases between them. Germline assignment: CDR1 LGHNA and CDR2 YNFKEQ. This CDR3 contains 13 residues. In DNA form, the CDR3 reads TGTGCCAGCAGTAGCGGGGGCGTGGATGGCTACACCTTC. It encodes CASSSGGVDGYTF.

The chain employs TRBV4-2 and TRBJ2-2; D uncertain. Germline lookup yields CDR1 LGHNA and CDR2 YNFKEQ. This CDR3 spans 15 amino acids. V was shortened by 0 bases and J by 5 bases, with 10 bases between the two germline ends. The CDR3 sequence is CASSQEQWATGELFF. DNA of the CDR3: TGTGCCAGCAGCCAAGAACAGTGGGCGACCGGGGAGCTGTTTTTT.

The chain carries TRBV19 and TRBJ1-3; D perhaps matches TRBD1 (6 bases). The CDR3 contains 14 residues. In germline, CDR1 is LNHDA, CDR2 SQIVND (reference sequence). The V and J ends lost 4 bases and 4 bases respectively, with 11 bases between them. The CDR3 loop is CASSTHRVGNTIYF. The CDR3 DNA is TGTGCCAGTAGTACGCACAGGGTCGGAAACACCATATATTTT.

In DNA form, the CDR3 reads TGCGCCAGCCGACCCAGGGCCTGGTCCTACGAGCAGTACTTC. Its translation is CASRPRAWSYEQYF. This chain joins TRBV23-1 and TRBJ2-7; tentatively, D is TRBD1 (5 bases). TRBV23-1 is annotated as an ORF whose role is uncertain. This CDR3 has 14 residues. V lost 8 bases and J 1 base, leaving 15 bases between the germline ends.

V usage is TRBV19 and J usage is TRBJ2-1; D unclear. The ends were cut back, 5 bases at V and 8 bases at J, with 13 bases in the middle. Germline V gives CDR1 LNHDA, CDR2 SQIVND (reference sequence). The CDR3 contains 13 residues. CDR3 protein: CASSVVLEDEQFF. The CDR3 DNA follows: TGTGCCAGTAGTGTCGTCCTAGAGGATGAGCAGTTCTTC.

The gene calls are TRBV25-1 and TRBJ1-2; the D gene is possibly TRBD1 (6 bases). Germline-derived CDR1 and CDR2 are MGHDK and SYGVNS. The CDR3 totals 15 residues. Deletions cut 6 bases from V and 2 bases from J, with 16 bases between. CDR3 region: CASSHSGGGNYGYTF. CDR3 coding DNA: TGTGCCAGCAGCCACAGCGGGGGCGGCAACTATGGCTACACCTTC.

The chain couples TRBV6-5 to TRBJ2-3; the match to TRBD2 covers 9 bases. The J segment lost 6 bases and the V segment lost 8 bases, leaving 9 bases of the junction unmatched. The CDR3 runs to 14 residues. Germline CDR1 reads MNHEY; CDR2 reads SVGAGI. CDR3 sequence (DNA): TGTGCCAGCCGAGCGGGGGGCGGAGGGGATACGCAGTATTTT. Translation: CASRAGGGGDTQYF.

The genes are TRBV5-1 and TRBJ1-3, with TRBD1 matching over 7 bases. The germline gives CDR1 SGHRS, CDR2 YFSETQ. V lost 0 bases, J lost 2 bases, and 2 bases stayed unmatched. The CDR3 extends over 15 amino acids. In DNA form, the CDR3 reads TGCGCCAGCAGCTTGGAAGGGGGCACTGGAAACACCATATATTTT. Its translation is CASSLEGGTGNTIYF.

This sequence joins TRBV11-2 and TRBJ2-1, with 10 bases that match TRBD1. Per the germline V gene, CDR1 is SGHAT and CDR2 is FQNNGV. CDR3 length: 19 residues. The J segment lost 8 bases and the V segment lost 4 bases, leaving 20 bases of the junction unmatched. The CDR3 reads CASSSINWGGRDRGYEQFF. CDR3 DNA: TGTGCCAGCAGCTCCATCAACTGGGGGGGTCGGGACAGGGGTTATGAGCAGTTCTTC.

The chain is built from TRBV5-1 and TRBJ2-7, with 12 bases lining up with TRBD2. Losses at the gene ends were 3 bases for V and 3 bases for J; bases not matched to a gene: 19. Germline V gives CDR1 SGHRS, CDR2 YFSETQ. CDR3 length: 20 amino acids. In nucleotides, the CDR3 is TGCGCCAGCAGCTCCTCATCCCCACTAGCGGGAGGACGCAGCCTCTACGAGCAGTACTTC. Protein sequence: CASSSSSPLAGGRSLYEQYF.

The rearrangement joins TRBV30 to TRBJ2-5; D call uncertain. The CDR3 loop spans 12 amino acids. In germline, CDR1 is GTSNPN, CDR2 SVGIG (reference sequence). Trimming cost V 1 base and J 5 bases, with 8 bases left between them. This CDR3 reads CAWSARVETQYF. Here the CDR3 DNA reads TGTGCCTGGAGTGCTAGAGTCGAGACCCAGTACTTC.

V usage is TRBV10-1 and J usage is TRBJ2-7, with a weak D call TRBD2 (6 bases). This CDR3 contains 15 residues. V lost 6 bases and J 4 bases, leaving 19 bases between the germline ends. The germline V gene encodes CDR1 WNHNN and CDR2 SYGVQD (reference sequence). DNA of the CDR3: TGCGCCAGCAGCGATCCCCGGGACTCCCGATACGAGCAGTACTTC. Its protein is CASSDPRDSRYEQYF.

The chain employs TRBV28 and TRBJ1-1; TRBD1 matches 7 bases. Germline CDR1 and CDR2: MDHEN and SYDVKM. This CDR3 spans 13 amino acids. Trimming removed 7 bases from V and 5 bases from J; junction bases left unmatched: 7. CDR3 coding DNA: TGTGCCAGCAACGACCGCAGGGGGACTGAAGCTTTCTTT. It translates to CASNDRRGTEAFF.

The V call is TRBV19, the J call TRBJ1-5; a possible D gene is TRBD1 (6 bases). The CDR3 has 15 residues. V gave up 6 bases and J gave up 1 base, with 13 bases separating them. Germline-derived CDR1 and CDR2 are LNHDA and SQIVND (reference sequence). CDR3 in DNA: TGTGCCAGTAGATTACAGGGAAGAAGCAATCAGCCCCAGCATTTT. It specifies CASRLQGRSNQPQHF.

This chain uses TRBV15 with TRBJ2-4; 7 bases map to TRBD1. Germline values: CDR1 LNHNV, CDR2 YYDKDF (reference sequence). Trimming cost V 2 bases and J 8 bases; bases outside gene matches: 12. The CDR3 is 16 residues long. This CDR3 is CATSRQFRGGMDIQYF. CDR3 sequence (DNA): TGTGCCACCAGCAGACAGTTTAGAGGGGGCATGGACATTCAGTACTTC.

The chain has TRBV18 and TRBJ2-5, with a weak D call TRBD1 (6 bases). Germline CDR1 reads KGHSH; CDR2 reads LQKENI. The V gene lost 6 bases and the J gene lost 2 bases, with 10 bases spanning the gap. This CDR3 has 13 residues. The CDR3 region is CASSPGQQETQYF. The DNA of the CDR3 is TGTGCCAGCTCCCCCGGACAGCAAGAGACCCAGTACTTC.

The rearrangement uses TRBV13 and TRBJ2-4; possible D gene TRBD1, 6 bases. Germline CDR1 PRHDT, CDR2 FYEKMQ (reference sequence). Trimming took 5 bases from V and 7 from J, leaving 15 bases between them. The CDR3 sequence is 14 residues long. CDR3 residues: CASSPRTALNIQYF. In DNA form, the CDR3 reads TGTGCCAGCAGCCCTAGGACAGCCCTGAACATTCAGTACTTC. The full variable domain, rest sourced from reference TRBV13 and TRBJ2-4, is AAGVIQSPRHLIKEKRETATLKCYPIPRHDTVYWYQQGPGQDPQFLISFYEKMQSDKGSIPDRFSAQQFSDYHSELNMSSLELGDSALYFCASSPRTALNIQYFGAGTRLSVL.

The chain is built from TRBV5-1 and TRBJ2-7; maybe TRBD1 (5 bases). The CDR3 consists of 14 residues. V was cut by 4 bases and J by 2 bases, with 13 bases left in between. The germline gives CDR1 SGHRS, CDR2 YFSETQ. The CDR3 nucleotides are TGCGCCAGCAGCCTTAACACAGGAACCTACGAGCAGTACTTC. Translation: CASSLNTGTYEQYF.

The chain links TRBV30 to TRBJ1-5, with TRBD1 matching 8 bases. The CDR3 runs to 13 residues. After removal of 3 bases from V and 5 bases from J, the junction contained 3 bases not matched to a gene. Germline V gene sequence: CDR1 GTSNPN, CDR2 SVGIG (reference sequence). CDR3 DNA sequence: TGTGCCTGGAGCGTGACAGGGGATCAGCCCCAGCATTTT. Protein: CAWSVTGDQPQHF.

V is TRBV5-1 and J is TRBJ2-5; possibly TRBD1 for D (5 bases). The V gene lost 5 bases and the J gene lost 5 bases, with 13 bases spanning the gap. Germline CDR1 is SGHRS and CDR2 is YFSETQ. The CDR3 is 13 residues long. CDR3 loop: CASRGHGAETQYF. CDR3 in DNA: TGCGCCAGCAGGGGGCACGGTGCGGAGACCCAGTACTTC. The full variable domain, in which reference TRBV5-1 and TRBJ2-5 provide the parts outside the CDR3, is KAGVTQTPRYLIKTRGQQVTLSCSPISGHRSVSWYQQTPGQGLQFLFEYFSETQRNKGNFPGRFSGRQFSNSRSEMNVSTLELGDSALYLCASRGHGAETQYFGPGTRLLVL.

The V gene is TRBV7-9, the J gene TRBJ2-6, with 8 bases fitting TRBD1. The CDR3 runs 19 residues. V shed 5 bases and J 1 base; nucleotides not matched to a gene: 13. Per the germline V gene, CDR1 is SEHNR and CDR2 is FQNEAQ (reference sequence). The CDR3 coding sequence is TGTGCCAGCAGCGGATCTAGGACAGGGATTGAGTCTGGGGCCAACGTCCTGACTTTC. As protein: CASSGSRTGIESGANVLTF.

The rearrangement uses TRBV29-1 and TRBJ2-7, with 7 bases lining up with TRBD2. Germline CDR1 reads SQVTM; CDR2 reads ANQGSEA. The V segment lost 5 bases and the J segment 4 bases; nucleotides outside the gene matches: 8. The CDR3 loop spans 13 amino acids. CDR3 sequence: CSVPAGRGYEQYF. The CDR3 DNA reads as TGCAGCGTTCCGGCTGGGCGGGGGTACGAGCAGTACTTC.

The chain has TRBV19 and TRBJ1-1; D is unclear. CDR3 length equals 13 residues. V gave up 5 bases and J gave up 0 bases, with 7 bases separating them. Germline V gene sequence: CDR1 LNHDA, CDR2 SQIVND (reference sequence). The CDR3 reads CASSQQMNTEAFF. The CDR3 coding sequence is TGTGCCAGTAGTCAACAGATGAACACTGAAGCTTTCTTT.

The V call is TRBV7-2, the J call TRBJ2-7, with 13 positions matching TRBD2. The CDR3 runs to 15 residues. V dropped 5 bases and J dropped 6; count of bases not matched to a gene: 7. CDR1 and CDR2 from the germline V gene are SGHTA and FQGNSA. The CDR3 nucleotides are TGTGCCAGCAGCCGCGGACTAGCGGGAGTAGTCGAGCAGTACTTC. This sequence encodes CASSRGLAGVVEQYF.

The chain has TRBV6-1 and TRBJ2-2; 7 nucleotides match TRBD1. V dropped 3 bases and J dropped 5; count of bases not matched to a gene: 3. Germline V gives CDR1 MNHNS, CDR2 SASEGT. The CDR3 extends over 14 amino acids. The CDR3 reads CASSDGTATGELFF. For the CDR3, the DNA is TGTGCCAGCAGTGATGGGACAGCAACCGGGGAGCTGTTTTTT.

The chain links TRBV9 to TRBJ2-2; 11 bases agree with TRBD2. CDR1 and CDR2 (germline): SGDLS, YYNGEE. The CDR3 length is 16 residues. Trimming at V came to 4 bases and at J to 6 bases, leaving 8 bases not matched to a gene. The CDR3 nucleotides are TGTGCCAGCAGCTTCGGACTAGCGGGCCCGGCCGGGGAGCTGTTTTTT. Translating it yields CASSFGLAGPAGELFF. Full variable domain (rest looked up from reference TRBV9 and TRBJ2-2): DSGVTQTPKHLITATGQRVTLRCSPRSGDLSVYWYQQSLDQGLQFLIQYYNGEERAKGNILERFSAQQFPDLHSELNLSSLELGDSALYFCASSFGLAGPAGELFFGEGSRLTVL.

V gene TRBV16 combines with J gene TRBJ2-3, with TRBD2 as a possible D gene (6 bases). Germline lookup yields CDR1 KGHSY and CDR2 FQNENV. V lost 4 bases, J lost 2 bases, and 10 bases lay in between. The CDR3 has 14 residues. The CDR3 region has the DNA TGTGCCAGCAGCCGTCGGGAGCCCACAGATACGCAGTATTTT. This gives the protein CASSRREPTDTQYF.

The chain links TRBV30 to TRBJ2-1; D remains ambiguous. The length of the CDR3 is 16 residues. V lost 1 base to trimming and J lost 7 bases, with 20 bases between them. In germline, CDR1 is GTSNPN, CDR2 SVGIG (reference sequence). The CDR3 sequence is CAWSGRRLPPGNEQFF. The CDR3 coding sequence is TGTGCCTGGAGTGGAAGAAGACTCCCCCCGGGTAATGAGCAGTTCTTC. Full variable domain (remainder filled in from reference TRBV30 and TRBJ2-1): SQTIHQWPATLVQPVGSPLSLECTVEGTSNPNLYWYRQAAGRGLQLLFYSVGIGQISSEVPQNLSASRPQDRQFILSSKKLLLSDSGFYLCAWSGRRLPPGNEQFFGPGTRLTVL.

This sequence joins TRBV15 and TRBJ2-1; D possibly corresponds to TRBD2 (5 bases). The V gene's germline CDR1 is LNHNV and CDR2 YYDKDF (reference sequence). Trimming removed 8 bases from V and 5 bases from J, with 10 bases in between. The CDR3 loop spans 12 amino acids. The CDR3 DNA reads as TGTGCCACCGGGTCCGGGGACAATGAGCAGTTCTTC. This gives the protein CATGSGDNEQFF. Together with reference TRBV15 and TRBJ2-1, the CDR3 gives the full variable domain: DAMVIQNPRYQVTQFGKPVTLSCSQTLNHNVMYWYQQKSSQAPKLLFHYYDKDFNNEADTPDNFQSRRPNTSFCFLDIRSPGLGDTAMYLCATGSGDNEQFFGPGTRLTVL.

The chain combines TRBV6-6 with TRBJ1-5; 7 bases align to TRBD1. This CDR3 comprises 14 residues. Germline V gives CDR1 MNHNY, CDR2 SVGAGI (reference sequence). V lost 6 bases to trimming and J lost 4 bases; unmatched junction nucleotides: 6. CDR3 nucleotides: TGTGCCAGCAGACGTACAGGGGAAAATCAGCCCCAGCATTTT. This gives the protein CASRRTGENQPQHF.

The J gene is TRBJ2-2, the V gene TRBV7-9; the match to TRBD2 covers 15 bases. Looked up from germline, CDR1 is SEHNR and CDR2 is FQNEAQ (reference sequence). Trimming removed 8 bases from V and 0 bases from J; junction bases left unmatched: 10. This CDR3 contains 19 residues. The DNA for the CDR3 is TGTGCCAGCGGACAGAGGACTAGCGGGGGGGCTTCGAACACCGGGGAGCTGTTTTTT. Its protein product is CASGQRTSGGASNTGELFF.

This chain connects TRBV11-2 to TRBJ2-7; tentative D call: TRBD2 (5 bases). CDR3 size: 13 residues. Per germline, CDR1 SGHAT and CDR2 FQNNGV. The V end was cut by 8 bases, the J end by 2 bases, with 13 bases between. CDR3 sequence reads: CASSRDTTYEQYF. Written as DNA, the CDR3 is TGTGCCAGCTCCCGGGATACAACCTACGAGCAGTACTTC.